This passage covers 22 T cell receptor beta chains from one sample sequenced in a study of STAT3 mutations in large granular lymphocyte leukemia. Findings and limits, study-wide: Every T-cell large granular lymphocyte leukemia patient had at least one immunodominant TCR beta clonotype.

This table comes from immunoSEQ multiplex PCR, and its TCRdb copy is limited to in-frame clones, with some not included. The data show more than 10,000 clones, about 92% seen once. Their cognate antigens are unknown. Source material: peripheral blood mononuclear cells. These receptors all stem from a man aged 35-49 years with T-cell large granular lymphocyte leukemia. Some clones in this sample may be carry-over from other donors' samples.

The rearrangement links TRBV11-2 to TRBJ1-1; D is ambiguous. Germline CDR1 reads SGHAT; CDR2 reads FQNNGV. With 5 bases removed from V and 5 bases from J, the gap between germline ends came to 9 bases. The CDR3 length is 12 residues. Here the CDR3 reads CASSPGGTEAFF. CDR3 DNA: TGTGCCAGCAGCCCGGGAGGGACTGAAGCTTTCTTT.

This chain connects TRBV27 to TRBJ1-2; D perhaps matches TRBD1 (5 bases). There are 15 residues in the CDR3. Germline assignment: CDR1 MNHEY and CDR2 SMNVEV (reference sequence). V was clipped by 5 bases and J by 5 bases, with 18 bases between them. CDR3 coding DNA: TGTGCCAGCAGTCCAGGGTTTACTATCCTTTATGGCTACACCTTC. Translating it yields CASSPGFTILYGYTF.

The chain links TRBV5-1 to TRBJ2-5, with 12 bases aligning to TRBD2. The trim removed 6 bases at V and 2 bases at J, leaving 2 bases unmatched. There are 14 residues in the CDR3. Looked up from germline, CDR1 is SGHRS and CDR2 is YFSETQ. The DNA of the CDR3 is TGCGCCAGCACGCTAGCGGGGGGGCAAGAGACCCAGTACTTC. Translated: CASTLAGGQETQYF. The variable domain in full, with the rest retrieved from reference TRBV5-1 and TRBJ2-5, is KAGVTQTPRYLIKTRGQQVTLSCSPISGHRSVSWYQQTPGQGLQFLFEYFSETQRNKGNFPGRFSGRQFSNSRSEMNVSTLELGDSALYLCASTLAGGQETQYFGPGTRLLVL.

V is TRBV7-9 and J is TRBJ2-2, with a tentative D call TRBD1 (6 bases). Germline V gene lookup returns CDR1 SEHNR and CDR2 FQNEAQ (reference sequence). CDR3 length: 16 residues. V shed 5 bases and J shed 0 bases, with 13 bases lying between them. The CDR3 bases are TGTGCCAGCAGCCCGTGGGGGCAGGCGAACACCGGGGAGCTGTTTTTT. Amino acid sequence: CASSPWGQANTGELFF.

The chain links TRBV29-1 to TRBJ1-3; D is unclear. Germline values: CDR1 SQVTM, CDR2 ANQGSEA. V lost 3 bases and J 8 bases, leaving 14 bases between the germline ends. The CDR3 sequence is 13 residues long. CDR3 nucleotides: TGCAGCGTTGACGAAGGAAGCGGGGACACCATATATTTT. Its translation is CSVDEGSGDTIYF.

This rearrangement joins TRBV10-2 to TRBJ2-7; TRBD1 agrees at 7 bases. V shed 6 bases and J 1 base; nucleotides not matched to a gene: 0. Germline V gene lookup returns CDR1 WSHSY and CDR2 SAAADI. This CDR3 has 12 residues. CDR3 amino acids: CASRQGSYEQYF. The CDR3 DNA reads TGCGCCAGCAGACAGGGGTCCTACGAGCAGTACTTC.

The chain uses TRBV7-9 and TRBJ2-1, with D maybe TRBD2 (5 bases). This CDR3 has 16 residues. The V and J ends lost 4 bases and 0 bases respectively, with 13 bases between them. Germline assignment: CDR1 SEHNR and CDR2 FQNEAQ (reference sequence). The DNA for the CDR3 is TGTGCCAGCAGCTCCTCTTTAGGGAGCTCCTACAATGAGCAGTTCTTC. This encodes CASSSSLGSSYNEQFF.

CDR3 sequence reads: CASSWRTGTYEQYF. The DNA of the CDR3 is TGTGCCAGCAGTTGGAGGACAGGGACCTACGAGCAGTACTTC. The chain is built from TRBV7-8 and TRBJ2-7, with 8 nucleotides matching TRBD1. CDR1 is SGHVS, CDR2 FQNEAQ, per germline. Trimming at V came to 6 bases and at J to 2 bases, leaving 6 bases not matched to a gene. This CDR3 contains 14 residues.

The gene calls are TRBV5-1 and TRBJ2-3; TRBD2 matches 7 bases. This CDR3 region has 14 residues. The trim removed 0 bases at V and 5 bases at J, leaving 3 bases unmatched. The germline CDR1 and CDR2 sequences are SGHRS and YFSETQ. The CDR3 protein is CASSLGTRGDTQYF. CDR3 nucleotides: TGCGCCAGCAGCTTGGGGACTAGAGGAGATACGCAGTATTTT.

The chain links TRBV5-1 to TRBJ1-1; D gene ambiguous. V lost 0 bases and J lost 0, with 6 bases in between. Germline assignment: CDR1 SGHRS and CDR2 YFSETQ. This CDR3 region has 14 residues. The CDR3: CASSLDGMNTEAFF. Here the CDR3 DNA reads TGCGCCAGCAGCTTGGACGGAATGAACACTGAAGCTTTCTTT.

The genes are TRBV9 and TRBJ2-5; D is undetermined. This CDR3 region has 13 residues. Germline lookup yields CDR1 SGDLS and CDR2 YYNGEE. V lost 3 bases and J lost 2, with 8 bases in between. CDR3 nucleotide sequence: TGTGCCAGCAGCGCACACATACAAGAGACCCAGTACTTC. It translates to CASSAHIQETQYF.

The chain carries TRBV28 and TRBJ2-7, with D possibly TRBD2 on 6 matching bases. Germline loops: CDR1 MDHEN, CDR2 SYDVKM. V was pared by 2 bases and J by 1 base, with 6 bases between. The CDR3 is 13 amino acids. The CDR3 sequence is CASSLAGSYEQYF. DNA of the CDR3: TGTGCCAGCAGTTTAGCGGGGTCCTACGAGCAGTACTTC.

This chain joins TRBV6-5 and TRBJ1-6, with D maybe TRBD1 (6 bases). The CDR3 spans 14 residues. The V and J ends lost 0 bases and 7 bases respectively, with 7 bases between them. Germline loops: CDR1 MNHEY, CDR2 SVGAGI. CDR3 residues: CASSYSGQNSPLHF. In nucleotides, the CDR3 is TGTGCCAGCAGTTACTCTGGACAGAATTCACCCCTCCACTTT.

The chain recombines TRBV5-4 with TRBJ2-3, with D possibly TRBD2 on 6 matching bases. The CDR3 loop spans 15 amino acids. Germline CDR1 SGHNT, CDR2 YYREEE (reference sequence). Trimming took 4 bases from V and 4 from J, leaving 16 bases between them. The CDR3: CASSPSERVADTQYF. For the CDR3, the DNA is TGTGCCAGCAGCCCCTCTGAGCGGGTCGCAGATACGCAGTATTTT. Filled out from reference TRBV5-4 and TRBJ2-3, the complete variable domain reads ETGVTQSPTHLIKTRGQQVTLRCSSQSGHNTVSWYQQALGQGPQFIFQYYREEENGRGNFPPRFSGLQFPNYSSELNVNALELDDSALYLCASSPSERVADTQYFGPGTRLTVL.

V gene TRBV7-9 combines with J gene TRBJ1-2; D gene ambiguous. CDR3 length: 13 amino acids. Trimming shortened V by 0 bases and J by 2 bases, and 4 bases separated the two germline ends. CDR1 is SEHNR and CDR2 is FQNEAQ in the germline V gene (reference sequence). This chain's CDR3 is CASSLAQNYGYTF. DNA of the CDR3: TGTGCCAGCAGCTTAGCCCAGAACTATGGCTACACCTTC.

The chain carries TRBV14 and TRBJ2-5; the D call may be TRBD1 or TRBD2 (5 bases each). Trimming removed 4 bases at V and 7 bases at J, with 13 bases between. Germline V gene data show CDR1 as SGHDN and CDR2 as FVKESK. This CDR3 has 13 residues. The CDR3 DNA follows: TGTGCCAGCAGCCTGGGAGCCCAGGGGACCCAGTACTTC. This codes for CASSLGAQGTQYF.

The chain recombines TRBV5-1 with TRBJ1-1, with a weak D call TRBD1 (5 bases). V lost 0 bases to trimming and J lost 0 bases, with 6 bases between them. CDR3 length: 14 residues. Germline V gene lookup returns CDR1 SGHRS and CDR2 YFSETQ. CDR3 DNA sequence: TGCGCCAGCAGCTTGGCAGGGATGAACACTGAAGCTTTCTTT. This sequence encodes CASSLAGMNTEAFF.

Note on this clone: The junction differs from germline at one of its ends, possibly a read error. The chain joins TRBV29-1 to TRBJ2-1, with D perhaps matching TRBD1 or TRBD2 (6 bases each). CDR3 length: 11 amino acids. Per the germline V gene, CDR1 is SQVTM and CDR2 is ANQGSEA. The CDR3 loop is CSAEGGHEQFF. The CDR3, as DNA: TGCAGCGCTGAAGGGGGGCATGAGCAGTTCTTC.

This clone was detected once. This chain links TRBV5-1 with TRBJ2-1; possibly TRBD1 or TRBD2 for D (6 bases each). Germline CDR1 SGHRS, CDR2 YFSETQ. Trimming stripped 4 bases from V and 12 bases from J, with 23 bases between. The CDR3 runs 15 residues. CDR3 DNA sequence: TGCGCCAGCAGCGGATTGCGGACAGCCGGGGGAAGGCAGTTCTTC. It specifies CASSGLRTAGGRQFF.

The table lists this clone with a count of one. This rearrangement joins TRBV29-1 to TRBJ1-2; a possible D gene is TRBD1 (5 bases). V lost 3 bases, J lost 0 bases, and 5 bases lay in between. The CDR3 runs 12 residues. CDR1 is SQVTM, CDR2 ANQGSEA, per germline. CDR3 coding DNA: TGCAGCGTTGAGGACACTAACTATGGCTACACCTTC. Translation: CSVEDTNYGYTF.

The chain recombines TRBV7-9 with TRBJ1-5; a weak D match, TRBD1 (5 bases). Trimming removed 11 bases from V and 1 base from J, with 18 bases in between. The CDR3 has 15 residues. Germline V gene lookup returns CDR1 SEHNR and CDR2 FQNEAQ (reference sequence). CDR3 nucleotides: TGTGCCGCACAAAGAGGGGAAGGAAGCAATCAGCCCCAGCATTTT. Its translation: CAAQRGEGSNQPQHF.

This chain uses TRBV6-5 with TRBJ2-5; no reliable D call. Germline lookup yields CDR1 MNHEY and CDR2 SVGAGI. The length of the CDR3 is 15 residues. The V and J ends lost 0 bases and 3 bases respectively, with 11 bases between them. The CDR3 spells CASSYSLERKETQYF. CDR3 sequence (DNA): TGTGCCAGCAGTTACTCACTGGAGAGAAAAGAGACCCAGTACTTC.